The 5 T cell receptor beta chains listed next were all sequenced from one sample in a study of T cells in Graves' hyperthyroidism and ophthalmopathy. TCR beta CDR3 region amplification was performed from RNA transcripts. The HTBI primer set drove a first-round RT-PCR of the TCR CDR3. TCRdb reprocessed the multiplex PCR reads via MiXCR and lists one record per CDR3 protein. The table has a few hundred thousand distinct CDR3 sequences, under 15% seen once. Input material: blood. These receptors originate from a woman aged 18 to 35 with Graves' hyperthyroidism.

In its sample, this clonotype was seen many times. This chain joins TRBV24-1 and TRBJ1-5; D is ambiguous. This CDR3 spans 12 amino acids. V was pared by 7 bases and J by 4 bases, with 7 bases between. Looked up from germline, CDR1 is KGHDR and CDR2 is SFDVKD. The CDR3 DNA is TGTGCCACCAGCAGAGGAAATCAGCCCCAGCATTTT. Translating gives CATSRGNQPQHF.

This clonotype came up many times. The chain couples TRBV11-2 to TRBJ2-1; D remains unclear. The V gene lost 1 base and the J gene lost 7 bases, with 8 bases spanning the gap. The CDR3 extends over 13 amino acids. From germline, CDR1 is SGHAT and CDR2 FQNNGV. CDR3 in amino acids: CASSLGEGNEQFF. The CDR3 DNA is TGTGCCAGCAGCTTAGGGGAAGGGAATGAGCAGTTCTTC.

This clonotype appeared many times. The chain couples TRBV5-1 to TRBJ2-2, with D possibly being TRBD1 or TRBD2 (5 bases each). This CDR3 spans 15 amino acids. The V end was cut by 4 bases, the J end by 3 bases, with 13 bases between. Per germline, CDR1 SGHRS and CDR2 YFSETQ. CDR3 nucleotides: TGCGCCAGCAGCCCTGGGGGTTTGGACACCGGGGAGCTGTTTTTT. The encoded protein is CASSPGGLDTGELFF.

As regards this clonotype: An end of the junction does not agree with germline; a read error may underlie this. The J gene is TRBJ2-3, the V gene TRBV20-1; possible D gene TRBD1, 6 bases. Germline loops: CDR1 DFQATT, CDR2 SNEGSKA (reference sequence). The CDR3 has 14 amino acids. CDR3 residues: CSARGQVATGTQYF. CDR3 DNA: TGCAGTGCTAGAGGACAGGTTGCCACAGGTACGCAGTATTTT.

This clonotype has just a few counts. The chain employs TRBV7-2 and TRBJ1-3, with 10 nucleotides matching TRBD1. V lost 1 base and J lost 3; bases outside the gene matches: 3. The CDR3 contains 16 residues. Germline CDR1 reads SGHTA; CDR2 reads FQGNSA. The CDR3 region has the DNA TGTGCCAGCAGCTTAGGGGGACAGGGGTTTGGAAACACCATATATTTT. Encoded protein: CASSLGGQGFGNTIYF.